The rows below give T cell receptor beta chains drawn from one sample of a study of CD8+ T cells in alopecia areata. Generated by immunoSEQ multiplex PCR, the TCRdb table keeps only in-frame clones and is missing some. This sample has 150,000 to 200,000 clones; roughly 60% occur once, and the top ten carry approximately 1%. The source was CD4+ T cells sorted from blood, collected at week 24, from a patient treated with tofacitinib. These receptors all stem from a human donor with alopecia areata. CDR3s include the opening cysteine and the closing phenylalanine or tryptophan. The order of the fields is V gene, J gene, clone size, D gene, CDR3 protein, CDR3 DNA. A D gene is named only where the DNA matches it firmly. Clone size is given for some rows only: seen once, a few or many times, or a class if the clone is expanded.

>TRBV30|TRBJ1-2|NA|NA
CAWSPNRGHYYGYTF
TGTGCCTGGAGTCCAAACCGGGGGCACTACTATGGCTACACCTTC
>TRBV29-1|TRBJ2-5|NA|NA
CSVGTGGETQYF
TGCAGCGTGGGTACCGGCGGGGAGACCCAGTACTTC
>TRBV30|TRBJ1-2|NA|TRBD1
CAWTGGSNLGYGYTF
TGTGCCTGGACAGGGGGATCAAACCTTGGGTATGGCTACACCTTC
>TRBV4-3|TRBJ1-5|few|NA
CASSQNTGTRMYF
TGCGCCAGCAGCCAGAATACCGGGACCCGAATGTATTTT
>TRBV19|TRBJ2-7|NA|TRBD1
CASKVQGASYEQYF
TGTGCCAGTAAAGTTCAGGGGGCATCCTACGAGCAGTACTTC
>TRBV30|TRBJ1-5|NA|NA
CAWSRGGSQPQHF
TGTGCCTGGAGCAGAGGAGGGAGTCAGCCCCAGCATTTT
>TRBV7-9|TRBJ1-2|few|TRBD1
CASSLTQGTGF
TGTGCCAGCAGCTTAACGCAGGGGACAGGCTTC
>TRBV27|TRBJ2-2|few|NA
CASSRTGIGRTGELFF
TGTGCCAGCAGCCGTACAGGGATAGGGCGGACCGGGGAGCTGTTTTTT
>TRBV30|TRBJ1-2|NA|TRBD1
CAWSTGGGYTF
TGTGCCTGGAGTACAGGGGGTGGCTACACCTTC
>TRBV27|TRBJ2-5|NA|NA
CASSFNAGPKIHETQYF
TGTGCCAGCAGTTTTAATGCGGGGCCAAAAATCCACGAGACCCAGTACTTC
>TRBV6-5|TRBJ1-2|NA|NA
CASGDIPLGYGYTF
TGTGCCAGCGGTGATATCCCCTTAGGCTATGGCTACACCTTC
>TRBV4-3|TRBJ1-1|NA|NA
CASSQDRGVNTEAFF
TGCGCCAGCAGCCAAGATCGAGGAGTGAACACTGAAGCTTTCTTT
>TRBV7-9|TRBJ2-2|NA|TRBD2
CASSLTAGELTGELFF
TGTGCCAGCAGCTTAACAGCGGGGGAACTTACCGGGGAGCTGTTTTTT
>TRBV29-1|TRBJ2-3|NA|NA
CSVERVTDTQYF
TGCAGCGTTGAAAGGGTAACAGATACGCAGTATTTT
>TRBV19|TRBJ1-1|few|TRBD1
CASRDRASEAFF
TGTGCCAGTCGCGACAGGGCATCTGAAGCTTTCTTT
>TRBV2|TRBJ1-6|NA|NA
CASSVGLFSPLHF
TGTGCCAGCAGTGTGGGACTTTTCTCACCCCTCCACTTT
>TRBV30|TRBJ2-1|few|TRBD1
CAWSVGTGSYNEQFF
TGTGCCTGGAGTGTAGGGACAGGGTCGTACAATGAGCAGTTCTTC
>TRBV5-1|TRBJ2-7|NA|TRBD1
CASSLGQGTDEQYF
TGCGCCAGCAGCCTTGGACAGGGTACTGACGAGCAGTACTTC
>TRBV7-7|TRBJ2-5|NA|NA
CASSLGTGGETQYF
TGTGCCAGCAGCTTAGGGACTGGGGGGGAGACCCAGTACTTC
>TRBV11-2|TRBJ2-3|NA|NA
CASSPGTKSTDTQYF
TGTGCCAGCAGCCCCGGGACCAAAAGCACAGATACGCAGTATTTT
>TRBV29-1|TRBJ2-1|few|TRBD1
CSVRQGIFDEQFF
TGCAGCGTGAGACAGGGGATCTTCGATGAGCAGTTCTTC
>TRBV10-3|TRBJ1-5|NA|TRBD1
CAISDSGTENQPQHF
TGTGCCATCAGTGATTCAGGGACAGAAAATCAGCCCCAGCATTTT
>TRBV2|TRBJ2-6|NA|TRBD1
CASSGGQGRSGANVLTF
TGTGCCAGCAGCGGGGGACAGGGCCGCTCTGGGGCCAACGTCCTGACTTTC
>TRBV27|TRBJ2-5|few|TRBD2
CASSFGLAGETQYF
TGTGCCAGCAGTTTCGGACTAGCGGGAGAGACCCAGTACTTC
>TRBV5-1|TRBJ2-1|few|TRBD2
CASSLAGSGGYNEQFF
TGCGCCAGCAGCTTGGCCGGTAGCGGGGGTTACAATGAGCAGTTCTTC
>TRBV19|TRBJ1-2|few|NA
CASSPEGPYGYTF
TGTGCCAGTAGCCCCGAGGGGCCCTATGGCTACACCTTC
>TRBV7-2|TRBJ1-1|NA|NA
CASSLDNFPYTEAFF
TGTGCCAGCAGCTTAGATAATTTCCCATACACTGAAGCTTTCTTT
>TRBV29-1|TRBJ2-3|NA|NA
CSAGVDLTDTQYF
TGCAGCGCCGGGGTAGACCTGACAGATACGCAGTATTTT